Each of the 9 T cell receptor beta chains below was sequenced from the same sample in a study of T-cell memory formation after mild COVID-19. One entry per CDR3 protein results from TCRdb running MiXCR on the 5' RACE reads. This sample has some 150,000 distinct CDR3 sequences, with 6% to 7% found just once. Sequencing used PBMCs or a T cell subset sorted from them (not recorded which). Source of these receptors: an adult woman who had mild COVID-19 (a few samples of this study predate the infection). Cell type and time point are not known.

The chain is built from TRBV3-1 and TRBJ1-1; no reliable D call. The germline V gene encodes CDR1 LGHDT and CDR2 YNNKEL (reference sequence). Trimming removed 4 bases at V and 11 bases at J, with 20 bases between. CDR3 length: 14 residues. CDR3 sequence (DNA): TGTGCCAGCAGCCGCCTGCAGTCCAGCACGGAGGCTTTCTTT. It is translated as CASSRLQSSTEAFF.

This chain joins TRBV18 and TRBJ1-3; D gene unclear. The CDR3 has 15 residues. Trimming removed 2 bases from V and 0 bases from J, with 8 bases in between. From germline, CDR1 is KGHSH and CDR2 LQKENI. The CDR3 coding sequence is TGTGCCAGCTCACCAAGACATCTCTCTGGAAACACCATATATTTT. This translates into CASSPRHLSGNTIYF.

V is TRBV6-1 and J is TRBJ1-4; D might be TRBD1 (5 bases). Trimming shortened V by 1 base and J by 7 bases, and 16 bases separated the two germline ends. The CDR3 spans 16 residues. In germline, CDR1 is MNHNS, CDR2 SASEGT. CDR3 DNA sequence: TGTGCCAGCAGTGAAGATCGGTTACCGAGGGGTGAAAAACTGTTTTTT. As protein: CASSEDRLPRGEKLFF.

The V and J genes are TRBV5-1 and TRBJ1-3; no firm D call. The CDR3 contains 17 residues. V lost 0 bases and J 0 bases, leaving 13 bases between the germline ends. CDR1 is SGHRS and CDR2 is YFSETQ in the germline V gene. CDR3 in amino acids: CASSLAPSASSGNTIYF. CDR3 sequence (DNA): TGCGCCAGCAGCTTGGCCCCATCAGCTAGCTCTGGAAACACCATATATTTT.

This clonotype has ten or more counts. The chain links TRBV20-1 to TRBJ1-5; perhaps TRBD1 as D (5 bases). Germline loops: CDR1 DFQATT, CDR2 SNEGSKA (reference sequence). V lost 3 bases, J lost 1 base, and 13 bases lay in between. This CDR3 has 15 residues. The CDR3 coding sequence is TGCAGTGCTAGTGTGGGGGGAAGGAGCAATCAGCCCCAGCATTTT. This codes for CSASVGGRSNQPQHF.

This chain links TRBV5-5 with TRBJ1-1; D not resolved. CDR3 length: 14 residues. Trimming took 4 bases from V and 1 from J, leaving 11 bases between them. CDR1 and CDR2 (germline): SGHKS, YYEKEE (reference sequence). The CDR3 DNA is TGTGCCAGCAGCCAACCGGGAGAGAACACTGAAGCTTTCTTT. As protein: CASSQPGENTEAFF.

This clonotype came up many times. The rearrangement uses TRBV5-1 and TRBJ2-1; D unclear. The CDR3 length is 13 residues. Germline V gene data show CDR1 as SGHRS and CDR2 as YFSETQ. Trimming took off 3 bases at V and 7 bases at J, with 11 bases between the two ends. The CDR3 DNA reads TGCGCCAGCAGCTCAAGCCTTGGTAATGAGCAGTTCTTC. Translation gives CASSSSLGNEQFF.

This clonotype showed up just a few times. The chain uses TRBV12-3 or TRBV12-4 and TRBJ1-5; D uncertain. Between the trimmed V and J ends, which lost 6 bases and 8 bases, there was a span of 14 bases. The CDR3 has 13 residues. The CDR3 region has the DNA TGTGCCAGCAGCTCCGGGCAATGGGAGCCCCAGCATTTT. This gives the protein CASSSGQWEPQHF.

On this clonotype: A much larger clone lies a single base off, so this may be a read error. This sequence joins TRBV20-1 and TRBJ2-3, with TRBD2 identical over 9 bases. CDR1 is DFQATT and CDR2 is SNEGSKA in the germline V gene (reference sequence). With 4 bases clipped from V and 3 bases from J, the junction kept 5 bases outside the gene matches. The CDR3 is made up of 14 amino acids. CDR3 amino acids: CSAILAGTTDTQYF. CDR3 DNA: TGCAGTGCTATCCTAGCGGGAACAACAGATACGCAGTATTTT.